This TCR beta chain was sequenced during a study of CD8 T cells in ankylosing spondylitis. TCRdb re-called the 5' RACE reads through MiXCR, storing one row per CDR3 protein. The sample comprises 30,000 to 40,000 distinct CDR3 sequences, roughly 7.2% of which are singletons, and about 10% rests with the top ten. In its sample, this clonotype is medium-sized. Sequencing was carried out using blood, either unsorted or a sorted T cell fraction (not recorded which). The origin of this receptor is a male donor with ankylosing spondylitis or in good health (not recorded which).

CDR3 sequence reads: CATSDFGTSSEQFF. As DNA, the CDR3 is TGTGCCACCAGTGATTTTGGGACTAGCAGTGAGCAGTTCTTC. This sequence joins TRBV24-1 and TRBJ2-1; TRBD2 aligns across 9 bases. Unmatched junction bases numbered 3, after V lost 1 base and J lost 9 bases. The germline gives CDR1 KGHDR, CDR2 SFDVKD. This CDR3 is built from 14 residues.